The 16 T cell receptor beta chains given below trace back to one sample, sequenced in a study of T cell responses to AZD1222 COVID-19 vaccine. Data came from immunoSEQ multiplex PCR; TCRdb stores just in-frame clones and leaves some out. This sample has over 130,000 clones, with around 90% found just once. The sample here was peripheral blood, taken 28 days after the second AZD1222 dose. These receptors were collected from an adult who received the AZD1222 COVID-19 vaccine.

The chain links TRBV5-1 to TRBJ2-3, with 11 nucleotides matching TRBD2. Germline V CDR1 and CDR2: SGHRS, YFSETQ. The V gene end was trimmed by 4 bases and the J gene end by 2 bases; junction bases not matched to a gene: 6. The CDR3 totals 16 residues. CDR3 nucleotides: TGCGCCAGCAGCGGACTAGCGGGCGGTATCACAGATACGCAGTATTTT. The encoded protein is CASSGLAGGITDTQYF.

This clone was found once. The J gene is TRBJ1-1, the V gene TRBV28; D remains unclear. The germline V gene has CDR1 MDHEN and CDR2 SYDVKM. V was clipped by 3 bases and J by 10 bases, with 9 bases between them. The length of the CDR3 is 11 residues. CDR3 sequence (DNA): TGTGCCAGCAGTTTCGGTGGGTCAGCTTTCTTT. This translates into CASSFGGSAFF.

The chain has TRBV5-1 and TRBJ2-7, with 12 bases identical to TRBD2. Germline lookup yields CDR1 SGHRS and CDR2 YFSETQ. The CDR3 sequence is 16 residues long. V dropped 4 bases and J dropped 4; count of bases not matched to a gene: 9. CDR3 protein: CASSPRTSGTSYEQYF. For the CDR3, the DNA is TGCGCCAGCAGCCCTCGGACTAGCGGGACGTCGTACGAGCAGTACTTC.

This chain uses TRBV5-5 with TRBJ2-7, with TRBD1 matching 7 bases. CDR1 SGHKS and CDR2 YYEKEE come from the germline V gene (reference sequence). With V trimmed by 1 base and J by 1 base, 5 bases remained unmatched. This CDR3 region has 15 residues. The CDR3 DNA reads TGTGCCAGCAGCTTGCGACAGGGATTATCCTACGAGCAGTACTTC. This encodes CASSLRQGLSYEQYF. Full variable domain (remainder filled in from reference TRBV5-5 and TRBJ2-7): DAGVTQSPTHLIKTRGQQVTLRCSPISGHKSVSWYQQVLGQGPQFIFQYYEKEERGRGNFPDRFSARQFPNYSSELNVNALLLGDSALYLCASSLRQGLSYEQYFGPGTRLTVT.

V is TRBV5-4 and J is TRBJ2-2, with 7 bases matching TRBD2. Germline lookup yields CDR1 SGHNT and CDR2 YYREEE (reference sequence). With V trimmed by 2 bases and J by 2 bases, 3 bases remained unmatched. There are 15 residues in the CDR3. CDR3 protein: CASSFQRGNTGELFF. DNA for the CDR3: TGTGCCAGCAGCTTCCAGCGGGGCAACACCGGGGAGCTGTTTTTT.

The rearrangement joins TRBV19 to TRBJ1-3; 9 nucleotides line up with TRBD1. CDR3 length: 14 amino acids. Germline V CDR1 and CDR2: LNHDA, SQIVND (reference sequence). Germline trimming cut 4 bases from V and 8 bases from J; bases unmatched to any gene: 6. The CDR3 region has the DNA TGTGCCAGTAGTACACCGGGACAGGGAGACACCATATATTTT. Its translation is CASSTPGQGDTIYF.

This clone was counted a few times. This chain joins TRBV18 and TRBJ1-2, with D tentatively TRBD1 (5 bases). The CDR3 extends over 15 amino acids. V was clipped by 6 bases and J by 1 base, with 15 bases between them. CDR1 and CDR2 from the germline V gene are KGHSH and LQKENI. This CDR3 is CASSDRDSYNYGYTF. CDR3 in DNA: TGTGCCAGCTCGGACCGGGACTCCTATAACTATGGCTACACCTTC.

This clone has only a few counts. The gene calls are TRBV12-3 or TRBV12-4 and TRBJ1-1; D uncertain. The CDR3 totals 11 residues. Trimming pared 2 bases from V and 3 bases from J, leaving 1 base between. Here the CDR3 DNA reads TGTGCCAGCAGTTTATACACTGAAGCTTTCTTT. This translates into CASSLYTEAFF.

This clone was found a few times. This sequence joins TRBV4-1 and TRBJ1-5, with D maybe TRBD1 (6 bases). V lost 4 bases and J 5 bases, leaving 12 bases between the germline ends. CDR1 is MGHRA and CDR2 is YSYEKL in the germline V gene. The CDR3 sequence is 14 residues long. In nucleotides, the CDR3 is TGCGCCAGCAGCCCCCAAGAGGGGGATCAGCCCCAGCATTTT. Encoded protein: CASSPQEGDQPQHF.

The chain is built from TRBV5-1 and TRBJ1-2; perhaps TRBD1 as D (6 bases). The CDR3 runs 15 residues. Germline CDR1 is SGHRS and CDR2 is YFSETQ. The V gene lost 5 bases and the J gene lost 4 bases, with 18 bases spanning the gap. The CDR3 loop is CASRRDPQGPYGYTF. The CDR3 nucleotides read TGCGCCAGCAGGCGGGACCCCCAGGGGCCCTATGGCTACACCTTC.

The gene calls are TRBV30 and TRBJ1-1, with D uncertain. Germline CDR1 reads GTSNPN; CDR2 reads SVGIG (reference sequence). This CDR3 has 13 residues. Trimming removed 5 bases from V and 4 bases from J, with 14 bases in between. Written as DNA, the CDR3 is TGTGCCTGGGGAAACGACCGGGGCACTGAAGCTTTCTTT. Encoded protein: CAWGNDRGTEAFF.

The chain has TRBV18 and TRBJ2-6; 7 bases line up with TRBD1. Germline CDR1 is KGHSH and CDR2 is LQKENI. This CDR3 has 17 amino acids. Trimming cost V 3 bases and J 0 bases; bases outside gene matches: 5. DNA of the CDR3: TGTGCCAGCTCACCGGGACAGATCTCCTCTGGGGCCAACGTCCTGACTTTC. Amino acids: CASSPGQISSGANVLTF.

The CDR3 DNA follows: TGCGCCAGCAGGTCCGGGTCTGGGACGACTGAAGCTTTCTTT. It translates to CASRSGSGTTEAFF. The V gene is TRBV5-1, the J gene TRBJ1-1; TRBD1 is a possible D gene (5 bases). Germline values: CDR1 SGHRS, CDR2 YFSETQ. The CDR3 is 14 residues long. V shed 5 bases and J shed 5 bases, with 16 bases lying between them.

The chain is built from TRBV27 and TRBJ1-5, with D hard to call. V was shortened by 10 bases and J by 2 bases, with 12 bases between the two germline ends. Germline assignment: CDR1 MNHEY and CDR2 SMNVEV (reference sequence). The CDR3 covers 13 residues. The CDR3 DNA reads TGTGCCACTCGGCAGACTGGCAATCAGCCCCAGCATTTT. This gives the protein CATRQTGNQPQHF.

The gene calls are TRBV27 and TRBJ2-2; maybe TRBD1 (6 bases). Per the germline V gene, CDR1 is MNHEY and CDR2 is SMNVEV (reference sequence). The V gene lost 5 bases and the J gene lost 3 bases, with 16 bases spanning the gap. The CDR3 totals 16 residues. The CDR3 region is CASSPPGQIYTGELFF. In DNA form, the CDR3 reads TGTGCCAGCAGTCCTCCCGGACAGATATACACCGGGGAGCTGTTTTTT.

The gene calls are TRBV15 and TRBJ1-5; tentatively, D is TRBD1 (6 bases). The CDR3 spans 14 residues. CDR1 is LNHNV, CDR2 YYDKDF, per germline (reference sequence). With 1 base removed from V and 3 bases from J, the gap between germline ends came to 7 bases. CDR3 nucleotides: TGTGCCACCAGCAGAGGACAGGTCAATCAGCCCCAGCATTTT. Translation gives CATSRGQVNQPQHF.